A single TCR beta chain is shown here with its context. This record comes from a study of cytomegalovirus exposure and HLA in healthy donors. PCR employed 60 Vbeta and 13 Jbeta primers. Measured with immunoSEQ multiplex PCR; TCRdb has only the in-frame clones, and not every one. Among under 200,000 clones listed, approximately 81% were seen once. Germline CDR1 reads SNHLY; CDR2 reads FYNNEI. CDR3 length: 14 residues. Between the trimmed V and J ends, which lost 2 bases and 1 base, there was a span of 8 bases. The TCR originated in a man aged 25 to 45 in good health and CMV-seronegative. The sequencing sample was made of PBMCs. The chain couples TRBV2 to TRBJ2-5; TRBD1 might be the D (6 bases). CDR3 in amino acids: CASSELTGQETQYF. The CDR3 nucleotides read TGTGCCAGCAGTGAATTGACAGGCCAAGAGACCCAGTACTTC.